Included here is one TCR beta chain sequence, with context. The source of the sample is a study of blood T cell repertoires in COVID-19. Only in-frame clones appear in the TCRdb table, and some are missing; sequencing was by immunoSEQ multiplex PCR. This sample has more than 200,000 clones, with 80% to 90% found just once. CDR1 is SGHVS, CDR2 FNYEAQ, per germline. Trimming pared 6 bases from V and 2 bases from J, leaving 17 bases between. The CDR3 consists of 16 residues. The chain combines TRBV7-6 with TRBJ2-1; possible D gene TRBD1, 6 bases. Material: peripheral blood. This TCR was sampled from a man in his sixties with acute or convalescent COVID-19. The CDR3 region is CASSSAIGGAYNEQFF. The CDR3 DNA sequence: TGTGCCAGCAGTTCCGCCATAGGGGGAGCCTACAATGAGCAGTTCTTC.